These 21 T cell receptor beta chains came from one sample sequenced in a study of immune cell composition in non-small cell lung cancer. The table came from immunoSEQ multiplex PCR; TCRdb's copy has only in-frame clones and leaves some out. Here the sample spans roughly 14,000 clones, 55% to 75% being singletons. Sequencing used lung tumor tissue. These receptors were obtained from a human donor with non-small cell lung cancer.

The chain links TRBV19 to TRBJ1-5; 7 nucleotides agree with TRBD1. In germline, CDR1 is LNHDA, CDR2 SQIVND (reference sequence). V trimming: 10 bases; J trimming: 0 bases; junction bases outside the gene matches: 9. This CDR3 contains 15 residues. In DNA, the CDR3 is TGTGCCACCGGGACAGCACAAAATAGCAATCAGCCCCAGCATTTT. Translated: CATGTAQNSNQPQHF.

The V gene is TRBV7-3, the J gene TRBJ1-6; a weak D match, TRBD1 (6 bases). The CDR3 is made up of 15 amino acids. Germline V lookup: CDR1 SGHTA, CDR2 FQGTGA. V lost 6 bases and J lost 4, with 13 bases in between. Here the CDR3 DNA reads TGTGCCAGCAGTCGAGAGGGGGATTATAATTCACCCCTCCACTTT. As protein: CASSREGDYNSPLHF.

The table lists this clone with a count of one. This chain uses TRBV10-3 with TRBJ2-3, with 11 bases lining up with TRBD2. Trimming at V came to 10 bases and at J to 3 bases, leaving 9 bases not matched to a gene. In germline, CDR1 is ENHRY, CDR2 SYGVKD. The CDR3 consists of 15 residues. The CDR3 loop reads CANSIAGGRTDTQYF. Here the CDR3 DNA reads TGTGCCAACTCAATAGCGGGGGGGCGGACAGATACGCAGTATTTT.

In this sample, this clone turned up a few times. The chain links TRBV27 to TRBJ1-2, with D uncertain. The CDR3 covers 13 residues. V lost 3 bases and J 1 base, leaving 6 bases between the germline ends. Germline CDR1 reads MNHEY; CDR2 reads SMNVEV (reference sequence). CDR3 region: CASSFSSNYGYTF. CDR3 bases: TGTGCCAGCAGTTTTTCGAGTAACTATGGCTACACCTTC.

This chain connects TRBV29-1 to TRBJ1-3; tentatively, D is TRBD1 (5 bases). V lost 3 bases and J lost 4, with 13 bases in between. CDR1 SQVTM and CDR2 ANQGSEA come from the germline V gene. This CDR3 has 14 amino acids. Here the CDR3 DNA reads TGCAGCGTTGAGGAGCGGGGGTCGGGAAACACCATATATTTT. Amino acid sequence: CSVEERGSGNTIYF.

The chain links TRBV12-5 to TRBJ1-2; 12 nucleotides align to TRBD1. The junction had 3 bases not matched to a gene; V was cut back by 3 bases and J by 7 bases. The length of the CDR3 is 14 residues. Germline assignment: CDR1 LGHNT and CDR2 FRNRAP. The CDR3 bases are TGTGCTAGTGGTTTCTGGGACAGGGGGCCTGGCTACACCTTC. It yields the protein CASGFWDRGPGYTF.

CDR3 loop: CASSSVTGGEAFF. CDR3 sequence (DNA): TGTGCCAGCAGCTCCGTAACGGGGGGTGAAGCTTTCTTT. The rearrangement uses TRBV7-8 and TRBJ1-1, with a tentative D call TRBD1 (5 bases). Trimming shortened V by 4 bases and J by 7 bases, and 13 bases separated the two germline ends. Germline CDR1 SGHVS, CDR2 FQNEAQ. The CDR3 contains 13 residues.

The chain is built from TRBV7-3 and TRBJ2-1; TRBD1 might be the D (6 bases). The germline V gene encodes CDR1 SGHTA and CDR2 FQGTGA. The CDR3 is 13 amino acids. V was pared by 5 bases and J by 10 bases, with 15 bases between. The DNA of the CDR3 is TGTGCCAGCAGCCCGACACCCGGGACAGAGCAGTTCTTC. This encodes CASSPTPGTEQFF.

The rearrangement links TRBV6-5 to TRBJ1-5, with 10 nucleotides matching TRBD1. V trimming: 4 bases; J trimming: 6 bases; junction bases outside the gene matches: 6. Germline assignment: CDR1 MNHEY and CDR2 SVGAGI. CDR3 length: 15 amino acids. Written as DNA, the CDR3 is TGTGCCAGCAGTTTTCCGACAGGGGGCGGTCAGCCCCAGCATTTT. Its protein is CASSFPTGGGQPQHF.

This rearrangement joins TRBV5-1 to TRBJ2-5; 13 bases fit TRBD2. V dropped 6 bases and J dropped 4; count of bases not matched to a gene: 6. The CDR3 is 15 amino acids. Germline loops: CDR1 SGHRS, CDR2 YFSETQ. The CDR3 DNA reads TGCGCCAGCACCGGACTAGCGGGGGTAGGAGAGACCCAGTACTTC. It translates to CASTGLAGVGETQYF.

This clone showed up just a few times. The rearrangement links TRBV29-1 to TRBJ1-1; a weak D match, TRBD1 (5 bases). The V and J ends lost 7 bases and 0 bases respectively, with 12 bases between them. This CDR3 has 13 amino acids. CDR1 SQVTM and CDR2 ANQGSEA come from the germline V gene. CDR3 sequence: CSALAGLNTEAFF. CDR3 nucleotides: TGCAGCGCCCTTGCAGGGTTGAACACTGAAGCTTTCTTT. Full variable domain (rest looked up from reference TRBV29-1 and TRBJ1-1): SAVISQKPSRDICQRGTSLTIQCQVDSQVTMMFWYRQQPGQSLTLIATANQGSEATYESGFVIDKFPISRPNLTFSTLTVSNMSPEDSSIYLCSALAGLNTEAFFGQGTRLTVV.

The CDR3 nucleotides are TGTGCCAGCAGTTTGGGGAGGGCGTTGGCTAACTATGGCTACACCTTC. It codes for CASSLGRALANYGYTF. The chain combines TRBV6-6 with TRBJ1-2; D is ambiguous. The CDR3 is 16 residues long. Germline lookup yields CDR1 MNHNY and CDR2 SVGAGI (reference sequence). V dropped 4 bases and J dropped 0 bases, with 15 bases sitting between them.

In this sample, this clone turned up a few times. The chain carries TRBV19 and TRBJ1-1; the match to TRBD1 covers 8 bases. CDR3 length equals 15 residues. V lost 3 bases to trimming and J lost 2 bases; unmatched junction nucleotides: 5. CDR1 and CDR2 (germline): LNHDA, SQIVND (reference sequence). In nucleotides, the CDR3 is TGTGCCAGTAGTATCGGGGCAGGGGGCAACACTGAAGCTTTCTTT. Protein: CASSIGAGGNTEAFF.

The chain uses TRBV29-1 and TRBJ1-1; TRBD1 matches at 7 bases. CDR3 length: 13 amino acids. Trimming took 7 bases from V and 0 from J; bases not matched to a gene: 5. The germline V gene encodes CDR1 SQVTM and CDR2 ANQGSEA. The CDR3: CSARQGVNTEAFF. Written as DNA, the CDR3 is TGCAGCGCAAGACAGGGAGTGAACACTGAAGCTTTCTTT.

The chain uses TRBV30 and TRBJ2-2; 8 bases line up with TRBD2. V gave up 4 bases and J gave up 1 base; unmatched junction bases: 2. This CDR3 has 14 amino acids. Germline CDR1 and CDR2: GTSNPN and SVGIG (reference sequence). CDR3 residues: CAWTRGGNTGELFF. Written as DNA, the CDR3 is TGTGCCTGGACCCGGGGGGGGAACACCGGGGAGCTGTTTTTT.

V and J are TRBV10-2 and TRBJ1-1; TRBD1 aligns across 8 bases. Trimming cost V 8 bases and J 6 bases; bases outside gene matches: 11. Germline V gene data show CDR1 as WSHSY and CDR2 as SAAADI. The length of the CDR3 is 14 residues. The CDR3 protein is CASCIPGQVPEAFF. The CDR3 nucleotides read TGCGCCAGCTGTATTCCGGGACAGGTACCTGAAGCTTTCTTT.

The rearrangement joins TRBV18 to TRBJ1-4; TRBD1 is a possible D gene (6 bases). The CDR3 is 13 amino acids. V was cut by 2 bases and J by 7 bases, with 8 bases left in between. Per the germline V gene, CDR1 is KGHSH and CDR2 is LQKENI. The CDR3 sequence: CASSPSTGEKLFF. CDR3 nucleotides: TGTGCCAGCTCACCATCGACAGGTGAAAAACTGTTTTTT.

This clone was counted a few times. The chain links TRBV2 to TRBJ2-2; TRBD1 matches at 8 bases. With 6 bases clipped from V and 7 bases from J, the junction kept 10 bases outside the gene matches. CDR3 length: 15 residues. Per the germline V gene, CDR1 is SNHLY and CDR2 is FYNNEI. CDR3 DNA sequence: TGTGCCAGCAGCACGAGAGGACAGGGCGGCGGGGAGCTGTTTTTT. Amino acids: CASSTRGQGGGELFF.

The rearrangement joins TRBV6-4 to TRBJ1-1; D is uncertain. Per germline, CDR1 MRHNA and CDR2 SNTAGT. Trimming shortened V by 0 bases and J by 1 base, and 24 bases separated the two germline ends. CDR3 length equals 20 residues. The chain's CDR3 is CASSDSIEGETAPSNTEAFF. DNA for the CDR3: TGTGCCAGCAGTGACTCGATTGAGGGCGAAACAGCCCCATCGAACACTGAAGCTTTCTTT.

The V call is TRBV7-2, the J call TRBJ2-6, with 7 nucleotides matching TRBD1. From germline, CDR1 is SGHTA and CDR2 FQGNSA. The CDR3 length is 18 residues. The J segment lost 0 bases and the V segment lost 5 bases, leaving 10 bases of the junction unmatched. CDR3 DNA sequence: TGTGCCAGCAGCCCCTTGGGGACAGCGAACTCTGGGGCCAACGTCCTGACTTTC. Translated, it gives CASSPLGTANSGANVLTF.

V usage is TRBV27 and J usage is TRBJ2-7, with D perhaps TRBD2 (6 bases). The ends were cut back, 2 bases at V and 4 bases at J, with 9 bases in the middle. The CDR3 contains 13 residues. Germline CDR1 and CDR2: MNHEY and SMNVEV (reference sequence). The CDR3 nucleotides are TGTGCCAGCAGTTTACCTGGGGGGTACGAGCAGTACTTC. Protein: CASSLPGGYEQYF.